This TCR beta chain was observed in a study of vaccination and CD4 T cells after COVID-19. A word on this clonotype: Its cognate antigen is unknown.

Oncomine TCR Beta short-read sequencing was applied to DNA from cultured CD4+ T cells. MiXCR, applied by TCRdb to the PCR reads, yields one record per CDR3 protein. The table includes roughly 13,000 distinct CDR3 sequences, more than 40% detected once. CDR3 length equals 15 residues. V was clipped by 4 bases and J by 0 bases, with 15 bases between them. The germline gives CDR1 DFQATT, CDR2 SNEGSKA (reference sequence). Treatment specified: approximately nine-day PBMC culture with coronavirus spike peptide pools or control peptides (ViraFEST assay). The sequenced material came from cultured CD4+ T cells from blood. The clonotype originates from a human donor with COVID-19. V usage is TRBV20-1 and J usage is TRBJ1-2, with a weak D call TRBD1 (5 bases). The CDR3 loop is CSANPRQGTNYGYTF. Here the CDR3 DNA reads TGCAGTGCTAACCCCCGGCAGGGAACTAACTATGGCTACACCTTC.